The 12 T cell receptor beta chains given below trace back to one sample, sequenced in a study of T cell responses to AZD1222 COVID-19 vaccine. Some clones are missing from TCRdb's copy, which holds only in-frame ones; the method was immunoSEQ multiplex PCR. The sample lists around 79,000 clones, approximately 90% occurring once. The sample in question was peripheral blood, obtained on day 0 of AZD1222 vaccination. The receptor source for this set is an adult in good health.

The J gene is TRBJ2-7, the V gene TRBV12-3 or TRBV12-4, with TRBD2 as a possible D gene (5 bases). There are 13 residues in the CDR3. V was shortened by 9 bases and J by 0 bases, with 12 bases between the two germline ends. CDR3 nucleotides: TGTGCCAGTACAACCGGGAACTCCTACGAGCAGTACTTC. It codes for CASTTGNSYEQYF.

The CDR3 region has the DNA TGTGCCAGCAGCTTAGGGTCCCGGAAGTACTTC. The encoded protein is CASSLGSRKYF. The chain links TRBV7-9 to TRBJ2-4; D remains ambiguous. Trimming shortened V by 1 base and J by 14 bases, and 9 bases separated the two germline ends. The CDR3 has 11 amino acids. The germline CDR1 and CDR2 sequences are SEHNR and FQNEAQ (reference sequence).

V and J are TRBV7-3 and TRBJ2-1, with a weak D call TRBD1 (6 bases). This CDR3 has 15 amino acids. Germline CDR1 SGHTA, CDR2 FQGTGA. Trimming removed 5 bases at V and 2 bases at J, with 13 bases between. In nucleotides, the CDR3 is TGTGCCAGCAGCCCTCAGGGGAGCGCCTACAATGAGCAGTTCTTC. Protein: CASSPQGSAYNEQFF.

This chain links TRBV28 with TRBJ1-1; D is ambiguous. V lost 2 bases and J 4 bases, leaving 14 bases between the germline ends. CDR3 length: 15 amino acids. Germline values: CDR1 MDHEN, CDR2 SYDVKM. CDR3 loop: CASSLVQSRTTEAFF. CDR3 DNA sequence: TGTGCCAGCAGTTTAGTACAGAGTAGGACCACTGAAGCTTTCTTT.

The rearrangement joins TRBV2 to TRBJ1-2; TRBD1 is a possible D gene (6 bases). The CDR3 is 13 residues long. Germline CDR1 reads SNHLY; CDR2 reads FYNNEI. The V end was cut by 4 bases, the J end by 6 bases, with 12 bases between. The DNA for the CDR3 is TGTGCCAGCAGTGGGGACATCGGAGATGGCTACACCTTC. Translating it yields CASSGDIGDGYTF.

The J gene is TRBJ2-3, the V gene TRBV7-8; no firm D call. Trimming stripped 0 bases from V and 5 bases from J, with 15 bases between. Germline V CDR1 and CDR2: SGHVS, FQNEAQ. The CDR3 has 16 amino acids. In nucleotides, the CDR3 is TGTGCCAGCAGCTTAGCGCTAGGCCTATCCCAAGATACGCAGTATTTT. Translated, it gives CASSLALGLSQDTQYF.

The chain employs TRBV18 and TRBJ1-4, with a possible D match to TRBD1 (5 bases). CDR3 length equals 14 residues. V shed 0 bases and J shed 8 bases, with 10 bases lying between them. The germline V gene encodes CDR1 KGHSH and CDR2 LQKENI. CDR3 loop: CASSPPTEREKLFF. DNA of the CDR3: TGTGCCAGCTCACCACCGACAGAGCGAGAAAAACTGTTTTTT.

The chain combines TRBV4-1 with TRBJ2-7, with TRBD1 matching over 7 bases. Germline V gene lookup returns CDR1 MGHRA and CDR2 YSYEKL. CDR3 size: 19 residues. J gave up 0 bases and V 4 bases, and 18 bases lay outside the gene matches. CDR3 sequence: CASSPRSASTGLDSYEQYF. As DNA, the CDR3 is TGCGCCAGCAGCCCCCGCTCGGCCTCGACAGGGTTGGACTCCTACGAGCAGTACTTC.

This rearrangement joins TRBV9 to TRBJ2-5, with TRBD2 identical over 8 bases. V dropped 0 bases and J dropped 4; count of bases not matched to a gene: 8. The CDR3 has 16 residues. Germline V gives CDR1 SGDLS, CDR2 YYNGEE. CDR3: CASSVGPGGPGETQYF. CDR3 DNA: TGTGCCAGCAGCGTAGGTCCGGGAGGGCCGGGAGAGACCCAGTACTTC. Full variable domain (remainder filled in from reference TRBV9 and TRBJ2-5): DSGVTQTPKHLITATGQRVTLRCSPRSGDLSVYWYQQSLDQGLQFLIQYYNGEERAKGNILERFSAQQFPDLHSELNLSSLELGDSALYFCASSVGPGGPGETQYFGPGTRLLVL.

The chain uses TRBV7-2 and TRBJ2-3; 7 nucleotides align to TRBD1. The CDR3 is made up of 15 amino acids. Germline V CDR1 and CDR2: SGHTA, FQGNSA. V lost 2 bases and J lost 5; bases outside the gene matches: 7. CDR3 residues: CASSLRTGLLDTQYF. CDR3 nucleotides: TGTGCCAGCAGCTTACGGACAGGTTTATTAGATACGCAGTATTTT.

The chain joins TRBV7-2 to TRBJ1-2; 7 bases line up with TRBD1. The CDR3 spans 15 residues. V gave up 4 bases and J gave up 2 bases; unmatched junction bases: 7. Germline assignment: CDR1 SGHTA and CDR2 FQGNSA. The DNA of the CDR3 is TGTGCCAGCAGCTCCTCCGGGACAGAGAACTATGGCTACACCTTC. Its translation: CASSSSGTENYGYTF.

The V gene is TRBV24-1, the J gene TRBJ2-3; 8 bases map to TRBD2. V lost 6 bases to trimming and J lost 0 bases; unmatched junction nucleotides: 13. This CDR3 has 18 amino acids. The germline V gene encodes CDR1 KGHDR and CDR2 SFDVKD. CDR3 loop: CATSQPGLGATSTDTQYF. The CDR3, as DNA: TGTGCCACCAGTCAACCGGGACTAGGGGCAACTAGCACAGATACGCAGTATTTT.